This section outlines one TCR beta chain sequence together with its context. As processed by the authors: Estimation of nucleated cell counts relied on the amplification of reference gene primers. TCRdb's copy holds only in-frame clones and misses some; the assay was immunoSEQ multiplex PCR. V and J calls and clone size are those listed in that table; D and trimming were worked out from the DNA. The profile shows hundreds of thousands of clones, roughly 92% of them singletons. One Seattle source followed patients from active infection through their disease course. The data were taken from a study of blood T cell repertoires in COVID-19. About the study: T cells, B-cell-depleted T cells, or PBMCs provided the cDNA or gDNA that served as material.

There are 14 residues in the CDR3. In germline, CDR1 is SGHVT, CDR2 SQSDAQ. With V trimmed by 5 bases and J by 4 bases, 6 bases remained unmatched. Sequencing was done on a sample of peripheral blood. The chain has TRBV7-4 and TRBJ2-5; 8 positions match TRBD2. This TCR was sampled from a man in his sixties with COVID-19, enrolled during active disease. CDR3 amino acids: CASSPRGGPETQYF. The CDR3 DNA reads as TGTGCCAGCAGCCCTCGGGGGGGCCCAGAGACCCAGTACTTC.